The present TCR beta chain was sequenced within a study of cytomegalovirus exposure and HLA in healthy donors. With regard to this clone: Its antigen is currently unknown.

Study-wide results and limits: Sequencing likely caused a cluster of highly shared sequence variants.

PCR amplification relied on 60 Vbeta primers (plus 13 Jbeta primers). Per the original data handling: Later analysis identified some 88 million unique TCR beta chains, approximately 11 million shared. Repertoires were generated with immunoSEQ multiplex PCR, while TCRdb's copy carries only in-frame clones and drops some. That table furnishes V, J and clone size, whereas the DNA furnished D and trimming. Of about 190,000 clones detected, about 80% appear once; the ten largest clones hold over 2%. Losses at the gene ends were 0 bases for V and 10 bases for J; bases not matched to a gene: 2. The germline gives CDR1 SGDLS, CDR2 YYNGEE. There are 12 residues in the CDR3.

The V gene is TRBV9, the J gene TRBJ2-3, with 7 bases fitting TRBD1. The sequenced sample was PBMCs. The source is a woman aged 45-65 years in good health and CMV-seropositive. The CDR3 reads CASSVGQGPQYF. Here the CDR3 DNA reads TGTGCCAGCAGCGTAGGACAGGGTCCGCAGTATTTT.